In its sample, the clone carrying this T cell receptor (beta chain) was seen a few times. This sample was taken from a study of blood T cell repertoires in COVID-19. Overall study context: There were acute and convalescent COVID-19 samples, and they came from the United States, Italy and Spain.

Patients of the Seattle cohort, enrolled during active infection, were followed longitudinally. Per germline, CDR1 DFQATT and CDR2 SNEGSKA (reference sequence). This CDR3 is built from 18 residues. V trimming: 3 bases; J trimming: 3 bases; junction bases outside the gene matches: 9. TCRdb's copy holds only in-frame clones and misses some; the assay was immunoSEQ multiplex PCR. This sample has roughly 23,000 clones, with approximately 91% found just once. Sample: peripheral blood. This receptor was obtained from a man between 65 and 80 years old with COVID-19, enrolled during active disease. The rearrangement joins TRBV20-1 to TRBJ2-6; TRBD1 matches at 12 bases. The CDR3 spells CSASDAGTGGIGANVLTF. The CDR3 region has the DNA TGCAGTGCTAGTGACGCCGGGACAGGGGGCATTGGGGCCAACGTCCTGACTTTC.